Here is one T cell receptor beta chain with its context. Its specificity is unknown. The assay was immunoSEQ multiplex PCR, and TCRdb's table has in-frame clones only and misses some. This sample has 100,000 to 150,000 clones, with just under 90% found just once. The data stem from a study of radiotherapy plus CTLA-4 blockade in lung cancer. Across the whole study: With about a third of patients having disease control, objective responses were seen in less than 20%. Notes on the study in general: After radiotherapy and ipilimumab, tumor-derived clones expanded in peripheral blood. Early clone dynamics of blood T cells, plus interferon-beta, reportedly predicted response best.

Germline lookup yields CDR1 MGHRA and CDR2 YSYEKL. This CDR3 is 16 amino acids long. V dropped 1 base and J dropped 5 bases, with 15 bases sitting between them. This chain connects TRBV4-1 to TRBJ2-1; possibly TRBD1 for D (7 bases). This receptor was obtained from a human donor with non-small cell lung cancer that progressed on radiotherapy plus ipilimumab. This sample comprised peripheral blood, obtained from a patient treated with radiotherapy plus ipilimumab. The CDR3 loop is CASSQVRSGGNNEQFF. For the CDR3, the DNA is TGCGCCAGCAGCCAAGTGCGGTCAGGGGGGAACAATGAGCAGTTCTTC.